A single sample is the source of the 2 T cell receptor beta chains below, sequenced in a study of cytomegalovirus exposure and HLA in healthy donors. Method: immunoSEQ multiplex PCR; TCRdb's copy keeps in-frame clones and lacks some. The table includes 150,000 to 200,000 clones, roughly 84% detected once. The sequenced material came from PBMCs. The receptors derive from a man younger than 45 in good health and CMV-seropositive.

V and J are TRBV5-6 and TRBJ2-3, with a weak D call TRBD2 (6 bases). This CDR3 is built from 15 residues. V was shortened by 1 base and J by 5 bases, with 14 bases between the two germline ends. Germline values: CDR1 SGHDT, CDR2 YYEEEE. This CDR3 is CASSLYTGGQDTQYF. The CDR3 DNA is TGTGCCAGCAGCTTGTATACCGGGGGTCAAGATACGCAGTATTTT.

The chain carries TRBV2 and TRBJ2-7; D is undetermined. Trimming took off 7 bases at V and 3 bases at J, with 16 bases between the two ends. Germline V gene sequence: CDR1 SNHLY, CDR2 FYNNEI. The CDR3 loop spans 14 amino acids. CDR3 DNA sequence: TGTGCCAGCACCAAACGAGGTAACTTCTACGAGCAGTACTTC. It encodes CASTKRGNFYEQYF. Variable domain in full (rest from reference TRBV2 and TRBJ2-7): EPEVTQTPSHQVTQMGQEVILRCVPISNHLYFYWYRQILGQKVEFLVSFYNNEISEKSEIFDDQFSVERPDGSNFTLKIRSTKLEDSAMYFCASTKRGNFYEQYFGPGTRLTVT.